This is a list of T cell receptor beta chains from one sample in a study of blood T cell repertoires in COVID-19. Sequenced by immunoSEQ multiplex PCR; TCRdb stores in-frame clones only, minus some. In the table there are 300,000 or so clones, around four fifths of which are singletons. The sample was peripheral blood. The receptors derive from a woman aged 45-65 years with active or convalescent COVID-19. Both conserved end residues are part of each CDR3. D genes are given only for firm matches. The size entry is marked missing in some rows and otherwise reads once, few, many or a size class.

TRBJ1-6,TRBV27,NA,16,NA,TGTGCCAGCAGTTTACGCCCCTGGGGAGAGGATTCACCCCTCCACTTT,CASSLRPWGEDSPLHF
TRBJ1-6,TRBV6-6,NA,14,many,TGTGCCAGCACCCTCCTTCAGGGGACTTCACCCCTCCACTTT,CASTLLQGTSPLHF
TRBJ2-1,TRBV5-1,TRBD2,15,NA,TGCGCCAGCAGCTTGGAACTAGCGGGAGGGATTGAGCAGTTCTTC,CASSLELAGGIEQFF
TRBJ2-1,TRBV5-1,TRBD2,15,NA,TGCGCCAGCAGCCTGGGGGTGGGAGGGAACAATGAGCAGTTCTTC,CASSLGVGGNNEQFF
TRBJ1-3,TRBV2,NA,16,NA,TGTGCCAGCACGGACAGTTTATCCTACTCTGGAAACACCATATATTTT,CASTDSLSYSGNTIYF
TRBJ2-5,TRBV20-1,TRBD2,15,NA,TGCAGTGCTAGTCCCCTAGCGGGAGCGTTGGAGACCCAGTACTTC,CSASPLAGALETQYF
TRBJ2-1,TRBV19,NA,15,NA,TGTGCCAGTAGTCCCGTGGGGAGCTCCTACAATGAGCAGTTCTTC,CASSPVGSSYNEQFF
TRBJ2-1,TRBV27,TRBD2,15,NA,TGTGCCAGCAGTTTTTACCCGCGACTAGCCAATGAGCAGTTCTTC,CASSFYPRLANEQFF
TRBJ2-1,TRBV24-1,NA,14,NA,TGTGCCACCAGTGATAGCAGGGTCTACAATGAGCAGTTCTTC,CATSDSRVYNEQFF
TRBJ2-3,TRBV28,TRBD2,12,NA,TGTGCCAGCAGTTCCACTAGCGGGAGATCCCTTTTT,CASSSTSGRSLF
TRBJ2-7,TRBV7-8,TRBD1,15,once,TGTGCCAGCAGCTTTTCTCGAGGGGGCGCGAACGAGCAGTACTTC,CASSFSRGGANEQYF
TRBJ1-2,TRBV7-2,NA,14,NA,TGTGCCAGCAGCTTAGATGGGGCGGCGGGAGGCTACACCTTC,CASSLDGAAGGYTF
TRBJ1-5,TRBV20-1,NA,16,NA,TGCAGTGCTAGTTTGAGGGCAGAATATAGCAATCAGCCCCAGCATTTT,CSASLRAEYSNQPQHF
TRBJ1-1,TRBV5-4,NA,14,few,TGTGCCAGCACCGTTATTGAGCGGAACACTGAAGCTTTCTTT,CASTVIERNTEAFF
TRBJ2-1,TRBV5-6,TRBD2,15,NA,TGTGCCAGCAGCATCTTTGGACTAGCGTACAATGAGCAGTTCTTC,CASSIFGLAYNEQFF
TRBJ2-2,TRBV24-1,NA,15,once,TGTGCCACCAGTGACCCATTGAGGGGGACCGGGGAGCTGTTTTTT,CATSDPLRGTGELFF
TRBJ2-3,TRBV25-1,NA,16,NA,TGTGCCAGCACCCCGTCCCAGGGGCGTTTGTCCGATACGCAGTATTTT,CASTPSQGRLSDTQYF
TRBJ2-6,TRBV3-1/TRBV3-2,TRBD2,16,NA,TGTGCCAGCAGCCAACAGCGGGACTCTGGGGCCAACGTCCTGACTTTC,CASSQQRDSGANVLTF
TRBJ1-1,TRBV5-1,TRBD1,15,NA,TGCGCCAGCAGCTTGGTACGACAGGGGGCGGCTGAAGCTTTCTTT,CASSLVRQGAAEAFF
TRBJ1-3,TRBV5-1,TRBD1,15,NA,TGCGCCAGCAGCCCCGGGACAGGGGGCGGAAACACCATATATTTT,CASSPGTGGGNTIYF
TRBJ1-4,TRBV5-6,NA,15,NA,TGTGCCAGCAGCTTGGCTGTACAGCCTAATGAAAAACTGTTTTTT,CASSLAVQPNEKLFF
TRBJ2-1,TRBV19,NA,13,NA,TGTGCCACCCGACAAGAAAATTTCAATGAGCAGTTCTTC,CATRQENFNEQFF
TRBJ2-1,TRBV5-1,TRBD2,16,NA,TGCGCCAGCAGCTTGAGACCTAGCGGGAGTTTAGGTGAGCAGTTCTTC,CASSLRPSGSLGEQFF
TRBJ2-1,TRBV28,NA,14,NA,TGTGCCAGCAGTCTGACGGGGGCCTACAATGAGCAGTTCTTC,CASSLTGAYNEQFF